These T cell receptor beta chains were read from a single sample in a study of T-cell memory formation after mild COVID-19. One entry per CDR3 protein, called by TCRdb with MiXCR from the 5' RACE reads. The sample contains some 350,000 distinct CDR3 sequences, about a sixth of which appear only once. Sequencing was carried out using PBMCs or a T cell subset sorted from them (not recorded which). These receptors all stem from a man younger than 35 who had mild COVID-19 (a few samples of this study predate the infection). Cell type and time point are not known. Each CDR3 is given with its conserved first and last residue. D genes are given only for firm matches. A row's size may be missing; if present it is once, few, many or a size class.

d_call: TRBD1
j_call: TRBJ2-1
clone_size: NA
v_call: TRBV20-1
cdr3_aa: CSARSFGWDRDNEQFF
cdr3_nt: TGCAGTGCTAGAAGTTTTGGGTGGGACAGGGACAATGAGCAGTTCTTC

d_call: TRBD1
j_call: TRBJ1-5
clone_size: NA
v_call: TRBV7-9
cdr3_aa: CASSSGTGQKPQHF
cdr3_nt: TGTGCCAGCAGTTCCGGGACAGGCCAAAAGCCCCAGCATTTT

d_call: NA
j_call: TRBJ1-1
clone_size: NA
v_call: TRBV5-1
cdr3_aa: CASSSTPGGTEAFF
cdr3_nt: TGCGCCAGCAGCTCGACTCCCGGGGGCACTGAAGCTTTCTTT

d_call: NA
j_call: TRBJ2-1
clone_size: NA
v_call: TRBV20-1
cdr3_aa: CSAHSGGSEQFF
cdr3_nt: TGCAGTGCTCACTCGGGTGGATCCGAGCAGTTCTTC

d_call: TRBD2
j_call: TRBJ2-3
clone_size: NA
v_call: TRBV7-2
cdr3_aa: CASSLNLGGTDTQYF
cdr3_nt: TGTGCCAGCAGCTTAAATCTGGGGGGGACAGATACGCAGTATTTT

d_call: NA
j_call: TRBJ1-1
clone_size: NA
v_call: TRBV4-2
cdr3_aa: CASSPVQAPATTEAFF
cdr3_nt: TGTGCCAGCAGCCCGGTTCAGGCCCCCGCGACCACTGAAGCTTTCTTT

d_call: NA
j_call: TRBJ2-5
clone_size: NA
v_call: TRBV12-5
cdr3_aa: CASGLGQETQYF
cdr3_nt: TGTGCTAGTGGTTTGGGCCAAGAGACCCAGTACTTC

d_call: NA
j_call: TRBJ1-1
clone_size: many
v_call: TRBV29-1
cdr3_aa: CSASAGWGMNTEAFF
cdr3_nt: TGCAGCGCATCCGCCGGTTGGGGCATGAACACTGAAGCTTTCTTT

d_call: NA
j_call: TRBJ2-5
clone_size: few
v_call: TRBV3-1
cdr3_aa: CASSLLVRASEETQYF
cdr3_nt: TGTGCCAGCAGCCTGCTGGTGCGAGCCTCCGAAGAGACCCAGTACTTC

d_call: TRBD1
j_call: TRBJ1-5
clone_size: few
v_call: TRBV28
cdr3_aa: CASSPGQGFSNQPQHF
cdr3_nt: TGTGCCAGCAGTCCAGGACAGGGGTTCAGCAATCAGCCCCAGCATTTT

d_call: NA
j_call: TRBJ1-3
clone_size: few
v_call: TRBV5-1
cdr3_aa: CASSLAWGRGNTIYF
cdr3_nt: TGCGCCAGCAGCTTGGCATGGGGACGTGGAAACACCATATATTTT

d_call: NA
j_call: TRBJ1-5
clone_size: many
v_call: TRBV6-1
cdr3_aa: CASRAAYSNQPQHF
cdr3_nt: TGTGCCAGCAGGGCGGCTTATAGCAATCAGCCCCAGCATTTT

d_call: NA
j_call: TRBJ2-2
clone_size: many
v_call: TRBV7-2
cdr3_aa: CASSDGTGYTGELFF
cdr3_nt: TGTGCCAGCAGCGACGGGACGGGCTACACCGGGGAGCTGTTTTTT

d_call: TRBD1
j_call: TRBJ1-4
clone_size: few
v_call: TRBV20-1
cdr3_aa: CSAPEGDRKKLFF
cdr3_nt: TGCAGTGCTCCCGAGGGGGACAGAAAAAAACTGTTTTTT

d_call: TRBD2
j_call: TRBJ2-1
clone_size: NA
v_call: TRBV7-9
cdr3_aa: CASSGLSGGFNEQFF
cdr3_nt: TGTGCCAGCAGCGGCCTTAGCGGGGGGTTCAACGAGCAGTTCTTC

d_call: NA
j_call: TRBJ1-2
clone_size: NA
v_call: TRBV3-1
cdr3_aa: CASSQVGEIYGYTF
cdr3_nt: TGTGCCAGCAGCCAAGTCGGCGAAATCTATGGCTACACCTTC

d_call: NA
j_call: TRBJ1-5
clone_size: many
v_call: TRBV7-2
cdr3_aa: CASSDSNQPQHF
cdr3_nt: TGTGCCAGCAGTGACAGCAATCAGCCCCAGCATTTT

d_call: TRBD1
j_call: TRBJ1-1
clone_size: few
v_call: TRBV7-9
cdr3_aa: CASSLVGDRGGTEAFF
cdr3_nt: TGTGCCAGCAGCTTAGTGGGAGACAGGGGAGGCACTGAAGCTTTCTTT